This note documents a single T cell receptor beta chain sequence. Its antigen remains undetermined. With a much larger clone just one base away, this may be a read error. Data came from an Illumina MiSeq. TCRdb reprocessing: public reads trimmed at Q25 with fastp, clones called with MiXCR, in-frame beta chains kept. Rows merge per CDR3 protein into single entries with the most common DNA and genes. The sample table holds 50,000 to 65,000 distinct CDR3 sequences, of which approximately 22% were seen once. The ten largest make up under 3% of the sample. The sample belongs to a study of lung T cells in sarcoidosis with Löfgren's syndrome (dated by TCRdb to 2016 to 2017). Regarding the study in general: Sarcoidosis was described as a granulomatous, mainly pulmonary disease marked by CD4+ T cell accumulation in bronchoalveolar lavage fluid. The repertoire analyses concentrated on Lofgren's syndrome patients. Beyond this particular receptor, the publication reports: Recognition of a sarcoidosis-associated antigen was merely suggested, with the antigen itself still putative and unidentified.

The sample was CD4+ T cells from PBMCs. This TCR came from a human donor with sarcoidosis (Löfgren's syndrome or another form), or a control subject (not recorded which).

The CDR3 protein: CVRDQSGASGANVLTF. The DNA sequence reads TGTGTCCGAGACCAGAGTGGGGCCTCTGGGGCCAACGTCCTGACTTTC. The chain is made from TRBV2 and TRBJ2-6; a weak D assignment points to TRBD1 (5 bases agree). Inclusive of the bounding cysteine and phenylalanine, the CDR3 is 16 residues long. Here the CDR3 DNA is all that survives: 48 bases in frame from base 1. The CDR1 and CDR2 encoded by the germline V gene are SNHLY and FYNNEI.